This T cell receptor (beta chain) was identified during a study of blood T cells in healthy people across ages. Study results and limitations: Researchers deemed the diversity estimates from one million T cells underestimates. Age advanced and TCR beta diversity per million T cells fell, roughly linearly.

The count of this clonotype is one. Its antigen is as yet unknown. Primers used in a second PCR of about 6 to 12 cycles were a sample-barcoded 5' primer and a J-beta primer mix. Using its own MiXCR run on the 5' RACE reads, TCRdb lists one record per CDR3 protein. This sample has 980,000 or so distinct CDR3 sequences, with 40% to 60% found just once. Sequenced sample: blood. The TCR comes from a young man in good health.

In DNA, the CDR3 is TGCGCCAGCTCCCCTCCGAAAAGAGAAGGTAACGAGCAGTACTTC. Translated: CASSPPKREGNEQYF. The gene calls are TRBV5-1 and TRBJ2-5; D unresolved. The better agreement between TRBJ2-7 and the DNA end casts doubt on the J call. This CDR3 is 15 amino acids long. Germline V gives CDR1 SGHRS, CDR2 YFSETQ.